This T cell receptor beta chain was captured in a study of blood T cell repertoires in COVID-19. CDR1 MGHRA and CDR2 YSYEKL come from the germline V gene. V was clipped by 2 bases and J by 8 bases; unmatched bases: 8. The CDR3 length is 15 residues. This table comes from immunoSEQ multiplex PCR, and its TCRdb copy is limited to in-frame clones, with some not included. The profile shows some 260,000 clones, 88% of them singletons. Enrolled during active infection, Seattle patients were then followed longitudinally. This rearrangement joins TRBV4-1 to TRBJ1-4, with 7 bases that match TRBD1. The TCR sequence derives from a woman aged 30 to 39 with COVID-19, enrolled during active disease. The source material was peripheral blood. CDR3 residues: CASSQKQGSDEKLFF. In DNA, the CDR3 is TGCGCCAGCAGCCAAAAACAGGGGTCGGACGAAAAACTGTTTTTT.